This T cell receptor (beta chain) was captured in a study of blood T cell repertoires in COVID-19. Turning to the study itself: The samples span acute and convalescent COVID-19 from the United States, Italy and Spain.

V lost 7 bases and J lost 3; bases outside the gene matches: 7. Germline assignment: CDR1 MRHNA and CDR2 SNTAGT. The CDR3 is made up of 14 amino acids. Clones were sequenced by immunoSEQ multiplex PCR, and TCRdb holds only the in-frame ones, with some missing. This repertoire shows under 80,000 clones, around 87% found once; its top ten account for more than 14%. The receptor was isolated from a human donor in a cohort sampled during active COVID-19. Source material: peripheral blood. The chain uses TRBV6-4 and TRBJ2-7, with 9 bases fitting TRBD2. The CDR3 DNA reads TGTGCCAGCAAGGTTCTAGCGGGGAACTACGAGCAGTACTTC. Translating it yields CASKVLAGNYEQYF.